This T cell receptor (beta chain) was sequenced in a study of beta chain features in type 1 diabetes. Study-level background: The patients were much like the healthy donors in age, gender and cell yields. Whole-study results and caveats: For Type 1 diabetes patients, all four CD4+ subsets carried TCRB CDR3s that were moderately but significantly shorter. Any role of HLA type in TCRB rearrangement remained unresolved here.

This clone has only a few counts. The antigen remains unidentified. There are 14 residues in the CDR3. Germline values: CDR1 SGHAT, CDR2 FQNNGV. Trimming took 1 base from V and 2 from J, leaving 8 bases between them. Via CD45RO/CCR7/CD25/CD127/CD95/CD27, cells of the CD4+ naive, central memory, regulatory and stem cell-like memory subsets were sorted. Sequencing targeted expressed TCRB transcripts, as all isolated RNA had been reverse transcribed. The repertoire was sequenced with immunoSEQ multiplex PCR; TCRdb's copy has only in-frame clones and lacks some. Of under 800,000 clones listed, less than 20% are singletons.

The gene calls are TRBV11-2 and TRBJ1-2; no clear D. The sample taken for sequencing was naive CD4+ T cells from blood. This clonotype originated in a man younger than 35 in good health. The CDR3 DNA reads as TGTGCCAGCAGCTTAGGGGCAGTGAACTATGGCTACACCTTC. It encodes CASSLGAVNYGYTF.